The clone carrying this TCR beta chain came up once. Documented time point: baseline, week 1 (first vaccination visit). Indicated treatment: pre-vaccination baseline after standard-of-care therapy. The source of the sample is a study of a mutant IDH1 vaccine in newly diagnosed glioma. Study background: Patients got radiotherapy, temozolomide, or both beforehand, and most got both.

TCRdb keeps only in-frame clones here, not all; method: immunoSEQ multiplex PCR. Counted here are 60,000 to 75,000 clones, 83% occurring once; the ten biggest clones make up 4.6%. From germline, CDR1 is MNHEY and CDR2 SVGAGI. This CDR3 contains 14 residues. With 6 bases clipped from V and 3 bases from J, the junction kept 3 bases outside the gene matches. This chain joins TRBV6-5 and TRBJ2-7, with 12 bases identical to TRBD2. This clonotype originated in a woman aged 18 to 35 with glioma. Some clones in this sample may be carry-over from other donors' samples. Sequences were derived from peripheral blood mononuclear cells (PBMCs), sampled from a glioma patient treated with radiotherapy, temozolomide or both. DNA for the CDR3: TGTGCCAGCAGCACTAGCGGGGGGTTCTACGAGCAGTACTTC. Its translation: CASSTSGGFYEQYF.